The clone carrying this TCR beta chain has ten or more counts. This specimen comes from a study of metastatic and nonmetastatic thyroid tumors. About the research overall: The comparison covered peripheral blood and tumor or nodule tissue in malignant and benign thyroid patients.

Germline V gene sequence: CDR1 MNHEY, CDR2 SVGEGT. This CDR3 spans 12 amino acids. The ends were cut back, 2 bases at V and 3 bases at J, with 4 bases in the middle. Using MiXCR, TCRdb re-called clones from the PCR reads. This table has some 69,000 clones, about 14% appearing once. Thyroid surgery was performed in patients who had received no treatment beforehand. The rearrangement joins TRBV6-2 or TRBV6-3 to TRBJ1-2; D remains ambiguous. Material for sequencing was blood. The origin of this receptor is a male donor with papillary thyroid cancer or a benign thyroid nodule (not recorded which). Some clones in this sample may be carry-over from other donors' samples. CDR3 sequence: CASSYQYYGYTF. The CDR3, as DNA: TGTGCCAGCAGTTACCAGTACTATGGCTACACCTTC.